This TCR beta chain is from a study of CD8+ T cells in alopecia areata. Study overall: Those patients who were treated received oral tofacitinib, which was given at 5 to 10 mg twice daily for moderate-to-severe alopecia areata. Scoring treated patients' severity relied on the percentage of scalp area affected. Study-level results: Lesional scalp displayed greater clonality than normal scalp, most notably in alopecia totalis/universalis.

With respect to this clone: As yet, its antigen is unknown. Other DNA sequences in this specimen translate into the identical CDR3.

Treatment indicated: oral pan-JAK inhibitor, 5-10 mg twice daily. The sequencing template was cDNA reverse transcribed from extracted RNA. Libraries were prepared by immunoSEQ multiplex PCR; TCRdb keeps only in-frame clonotypes and omits some of them. The sample shows 150,000 or so clones, around three fifths of them seen only once. Germline V gene lookup returns CDR1 SNHLY and CDR2 FYNNEI. Trimming pared 4 bases from V and 1 base from J, leaving 4 bases between. The CDR3 totals 12 residues. The input for sequencing was CD4+ T cells sorted from blood, taken at week 4, from a patient treated with tofacitinib. This TCR derives from a human donor with alopecia areata. This rearrangement joins TRBV2 to TRBJ2-5; the D is unclear. CDR3 nucleotide sequence: TGTGCCAGCAGTGCAGGCCAAGAGACCCAGTACTTC. Translating it yields CASSAGQETQYF.